The 5 T cell receptor beta chains presented below share a single source sample, sequenced in a study of T cells after yellow fever vaccination (dated by TCRdb to 2018 to 2020). Interpreted using the paper, the treatment or condition label stands for: live attenuated yellow fever vaccine strain. The receptor library was made with 5' RACE. Sequencing instrument: Illumina HiSeq 2500. TCRdb's own reprocessing of the public reads used fastp at Q25 and MiXCR and kept productive beta chains. Under each unique CDR3 protein, matching rows form one entry showing the most common genes and DNA. The table for this sample lists 600,000 to 750,000 distinct CDR3 sequences; 9% to 15% of them were counted only once. The top ten constitute about 16% of the sample. The source was PBMCs, collected on the day of the yellow fever booster vaccination. The receptors originated from a man aged 30 to 45 who received the YFV17D yellow fever vaccine.

This clonotype was counted at least ten times. The chain links TRBV20-1 to TRBJ2-1; 9 bases are a match to TRBD1. Per the germline V gene, CDR1 is DFQATT and CDR2 is SNEGSKA (reference sequence). This CDR3 region has 16 residues. J was trimmed by 1 base and V by 0 bases; bases with no gene match: 4. The CDR3 loop reads CSARDSGQGSYNEQFF. The CDR3 DNA follows: TGCAGTGCTAGAGACTCGGGACAGGGATCCTACAATGAGCAGTTCTTC.

The rearrangement uses TRBV29-1 and TRBJ1-1; D remains unclear. Germline lookup yields CDR1 SQVTM and CDR2 ANQGSEA. This CDR3 comprises 14 residues. V was cut by 5 bases and J by 4 bases, with 17 bases left in between. In nucleotides, the CDR3 is TGCAGCGTTTCGGCTGTACCGACATCCACTGAAGCTTTCTTT. Translation gives CSVSAVPTSTEAFF.

The chain combines TRBV10-3 with TRBJ2-3; TRBD2 agrees at 9 bases. V shed 4 bases, J shed 5 bases, and the junction held 4 bases outside the gene matches. This CDR3 is 14 amino acids long. Germline CDR1 ENHRY, CDR2 SYGVKD. CDR3 nucleotide sequence: TGTGCCATCAGTGCGCGGGAGGGCGGAGATACGCAGTATTTT. Translating gives CAISAREGGDTQYF.

This chain connects TRBV5-1 to TRBJ1-3; no firm D call. V was pared by 4 bases and J by 1 base, with 15 bases between. Germline values: CDR1 SGHRS, CDR2 YFSETQ. The CDR3 runs 16 residues. CDR3 coding DNA: TGCGCCAGCAGCCCCGGCGGGGTCACATCTGGAAACACCATATATTTT. This encodes CASSPGGVTSGNTIYF.

In this sample, this clonotype turned up a few times. This chain uses TRBV20-1 with TRBJ1-6, with D hard to call. The CDR3 covers 11 residues. Germline-derived CDR1 and CDR2 are DFQATT and SNEGSKA (reference sequence). V lost 4 bases and J 8 bases, leaving 6 bases between the germline ends. CDR3 amino acids: CSATSHSPLHF. Written as DNA, the CDR3 is TGCAGTGCTACATCCCATTCACCCCTCCACTTT.